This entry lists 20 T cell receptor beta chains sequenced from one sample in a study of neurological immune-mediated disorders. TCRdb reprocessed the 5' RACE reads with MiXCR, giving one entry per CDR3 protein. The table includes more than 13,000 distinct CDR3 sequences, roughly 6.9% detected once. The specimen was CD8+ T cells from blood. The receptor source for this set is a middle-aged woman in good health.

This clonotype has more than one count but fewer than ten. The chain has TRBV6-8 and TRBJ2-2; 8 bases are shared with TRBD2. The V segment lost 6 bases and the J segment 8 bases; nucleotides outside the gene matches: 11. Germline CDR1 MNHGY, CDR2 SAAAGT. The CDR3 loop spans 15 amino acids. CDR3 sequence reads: CASSHKKRGLGELFF. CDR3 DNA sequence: TGTGCCAGCAGCCACAAGAAGCGGGGGCTGGGGGAGCTGTTTTTT.

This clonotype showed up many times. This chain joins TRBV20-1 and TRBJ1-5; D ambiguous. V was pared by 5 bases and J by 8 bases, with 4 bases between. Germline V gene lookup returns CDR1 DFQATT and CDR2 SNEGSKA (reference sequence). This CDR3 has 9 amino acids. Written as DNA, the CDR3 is TGCAGTGCTGGGGAGCCCCAGCATTTT. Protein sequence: CSAGEPQHF.

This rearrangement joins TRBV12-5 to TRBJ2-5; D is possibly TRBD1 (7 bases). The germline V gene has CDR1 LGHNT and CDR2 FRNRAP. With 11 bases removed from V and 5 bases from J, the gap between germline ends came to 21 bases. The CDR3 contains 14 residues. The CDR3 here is CAVQGTGRTETQYF. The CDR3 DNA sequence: TGTGCTGTACAGGGGACCGGGAGAACCGAGACCCAGTACTTC.

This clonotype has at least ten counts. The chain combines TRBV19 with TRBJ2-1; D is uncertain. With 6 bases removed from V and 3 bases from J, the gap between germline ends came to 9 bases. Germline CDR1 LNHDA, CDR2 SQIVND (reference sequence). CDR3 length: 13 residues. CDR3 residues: CASRSAIYNEQFF. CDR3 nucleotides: TGTGCCAGTAGGAGCGCCATCTACAATGAGCAGTTCTTC.

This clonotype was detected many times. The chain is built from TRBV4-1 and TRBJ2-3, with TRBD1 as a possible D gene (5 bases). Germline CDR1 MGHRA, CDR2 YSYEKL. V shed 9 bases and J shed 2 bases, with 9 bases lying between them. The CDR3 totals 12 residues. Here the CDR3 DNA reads TGCGCCAGTCGGACAAACACAGATACGCAGTATTTT. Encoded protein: CASRTNTDTQYF.

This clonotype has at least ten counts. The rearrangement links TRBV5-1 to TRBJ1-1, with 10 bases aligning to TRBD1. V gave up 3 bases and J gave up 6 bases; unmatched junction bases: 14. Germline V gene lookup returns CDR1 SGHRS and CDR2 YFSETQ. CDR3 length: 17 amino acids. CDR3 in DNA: TGCGCCAGCAGCTCAACCACAATAGTGACAGGGGGCTCTGAAGCTTTCTTT. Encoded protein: CASSSTTIVTGGSEAFF. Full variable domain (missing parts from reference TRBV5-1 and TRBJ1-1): KAGVTQTPRYLIKTRGQQVTLSCSPISGHRSVSWYQQTPGQGLQFLFEYFSETQRNKGNFPGRFSGRQFSNSRSEMNVSTLELGDSALYLCASSSTTIVTGGSEAFFGQGTRLTVV.

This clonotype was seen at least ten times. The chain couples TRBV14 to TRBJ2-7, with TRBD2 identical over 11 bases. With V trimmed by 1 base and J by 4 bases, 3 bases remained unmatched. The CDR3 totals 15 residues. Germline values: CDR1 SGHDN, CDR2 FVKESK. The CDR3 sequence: CASSQVVAGGYEQYF. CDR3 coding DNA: TGTGCCAGCAGCCAAGTAGTAGCGGGGGGGTACGAGCAGTACTTC.

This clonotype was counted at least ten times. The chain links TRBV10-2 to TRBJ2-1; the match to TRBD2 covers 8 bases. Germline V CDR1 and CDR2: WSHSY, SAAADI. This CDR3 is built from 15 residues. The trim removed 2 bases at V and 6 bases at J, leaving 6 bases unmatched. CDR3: CASSERGGAFNEQFF. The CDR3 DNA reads TGCGCCAGCAGTGAGCGGGGGGGGGCGTTCAATGAGCAGTTCTTC.

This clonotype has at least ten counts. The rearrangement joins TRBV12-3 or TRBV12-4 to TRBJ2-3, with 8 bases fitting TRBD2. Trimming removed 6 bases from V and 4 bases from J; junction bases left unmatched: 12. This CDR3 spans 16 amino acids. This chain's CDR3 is CASSLVPGGTADTQYF. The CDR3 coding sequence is TGTGCCAGCAGCCTGGTGCCGGGGGGGACGGCAGATACGCAGTATTTT.

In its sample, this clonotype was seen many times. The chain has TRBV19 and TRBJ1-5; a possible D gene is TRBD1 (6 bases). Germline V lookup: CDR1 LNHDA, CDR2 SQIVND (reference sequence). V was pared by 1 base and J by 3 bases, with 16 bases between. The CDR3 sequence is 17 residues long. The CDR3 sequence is CASSIAAGGPHNQPQHF. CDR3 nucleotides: TGTGCCAGTAGTATAGCGGCCGGGGGCCCCCACAATCAGCCCCAGCATTTT.

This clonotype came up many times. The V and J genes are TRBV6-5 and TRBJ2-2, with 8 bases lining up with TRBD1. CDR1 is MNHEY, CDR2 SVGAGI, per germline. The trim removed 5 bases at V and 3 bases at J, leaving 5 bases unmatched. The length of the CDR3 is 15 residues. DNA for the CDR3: TGTGCCAGCAGTGCACACAGGGGGGACACCGGGGAGCTGTTTTTT. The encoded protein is CASSAHRGDTGELFF.

CDR3 nucleotides: TGTGCCAGCAGTGACCTATACGACGCGGACGAAAAACTGTTTTTT. Its translation is CASSDLYDADEKLFF. The chain has TRBV25-1 and TRBJ1-4; D not certain. This CDR3 has 15 residues. The germline V and J ends were trimmed by 3 bases and 8 bases, with 16 bases remaining between them. Looked up from germline, CDR1 is MGHDK and CDR2 is SYGVNS.

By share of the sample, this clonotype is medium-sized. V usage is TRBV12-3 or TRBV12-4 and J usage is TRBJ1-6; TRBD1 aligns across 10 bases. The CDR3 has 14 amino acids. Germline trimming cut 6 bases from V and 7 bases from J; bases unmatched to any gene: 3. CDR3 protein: CASSPGQGNSPLHF. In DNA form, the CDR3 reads TGTGCCAGCAGCCCGGGACAGGGGAATTCACCCCTCCACTTT.

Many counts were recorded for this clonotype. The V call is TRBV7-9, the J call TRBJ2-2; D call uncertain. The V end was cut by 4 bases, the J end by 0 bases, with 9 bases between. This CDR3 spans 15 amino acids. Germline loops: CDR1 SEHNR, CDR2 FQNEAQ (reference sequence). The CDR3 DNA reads TGTGCCAGCAGCTCCCCTTGGGCGAACACCGGGGAGCTGTTTTTT. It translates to CASSSPWANTGELFF.

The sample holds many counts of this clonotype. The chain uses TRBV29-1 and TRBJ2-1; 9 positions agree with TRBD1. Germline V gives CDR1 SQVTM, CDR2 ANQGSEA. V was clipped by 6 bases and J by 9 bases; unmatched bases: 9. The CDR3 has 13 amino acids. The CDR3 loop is CSVDRGGVGEQFF. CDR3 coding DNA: TGCAGCGTAGACAGGGGGGGGGTAGGTGAGCAGTTCTTC.

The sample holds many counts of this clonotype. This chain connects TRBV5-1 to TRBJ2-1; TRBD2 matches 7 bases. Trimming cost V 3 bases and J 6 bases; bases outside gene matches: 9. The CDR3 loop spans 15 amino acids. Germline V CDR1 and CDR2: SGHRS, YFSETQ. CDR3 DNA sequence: TGCGCCAGCAGCTCTTGGCGGGAGCGGGCCAATGAGCAGTTCTTC. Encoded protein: CASSSWRERANEQFF.

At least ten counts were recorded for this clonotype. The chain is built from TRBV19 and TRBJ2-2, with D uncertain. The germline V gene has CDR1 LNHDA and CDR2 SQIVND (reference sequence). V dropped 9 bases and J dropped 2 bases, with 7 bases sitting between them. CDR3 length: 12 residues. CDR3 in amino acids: CASHPNTGELFF. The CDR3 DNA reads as TGTGCCAGCCATCCAAACACCGGGGAGCTGTTTTTT.

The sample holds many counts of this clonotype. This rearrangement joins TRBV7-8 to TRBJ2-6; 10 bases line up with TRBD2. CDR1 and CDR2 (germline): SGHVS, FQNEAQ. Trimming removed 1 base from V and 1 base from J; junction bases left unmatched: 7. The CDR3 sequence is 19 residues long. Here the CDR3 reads CASSLVGGTSVSGANVLTF. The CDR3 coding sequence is TGTGCCAGCAGCTTAGTAGGTGGGACTAGCGTGTCTGGGGCCAACGTCCTGACTTTC.

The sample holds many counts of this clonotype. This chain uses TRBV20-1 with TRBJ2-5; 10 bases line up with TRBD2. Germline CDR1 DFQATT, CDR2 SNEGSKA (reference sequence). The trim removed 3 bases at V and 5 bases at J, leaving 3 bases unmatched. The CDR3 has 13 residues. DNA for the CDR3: TGCAGTGCTAGCTCTAGCGGGGGTGAGACCCAGTACTTC. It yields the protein CSASSSGGETQYF.

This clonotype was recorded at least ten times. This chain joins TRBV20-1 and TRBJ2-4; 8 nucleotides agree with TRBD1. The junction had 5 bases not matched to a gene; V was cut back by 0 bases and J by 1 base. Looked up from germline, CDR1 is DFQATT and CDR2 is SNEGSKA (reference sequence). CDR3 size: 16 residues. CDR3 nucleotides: TGCAGTGCTAGAGATGGACAGGGAATGGCCAAAAACATTCAGTACTTC. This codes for CSARDGQGMAKNIQYF.